This TCR beta chain is from a study of cytomegalovirus exposure and HLA in healthy donors. Study details: The 120 validation repertoires matched the 500 to 750 first-cohort repertoires in platform, a later analysis reported.

J gave up 4 bases and V 4 bases, and 13 bases lay outside the gene matches. This CDR3 contains 17 residues. The germline gives CDR1 MDHEN, CDR2 SYDVKM. About this clone: Its antigen is undetermined.

Study-wide points: It was reportedly the case that the classifier diagnosed cytomegalovirus status with high specificity and sensitivity. In vitro testing confirmed a few CMV-associated chains as specific for CMV antigens.

This table comes from immunoSEQ multiplex PCR, and its TCRdb copy is limited to in-frame clones, with some not included. The sample yields some 59,000 clones, roughly 87% seen once. This clonotype originated in a woman aged 18-29 years in good health and CMV-seronegative. The chain employs TRBV28 and TRBJ2-7; TRBD2 matches at 10 bases. The sequenced sample consisted of PBMCs. The CDR3 nucleotides are TGTGCCAGCAGTTCATTCAATTCTAGCGGGAGCTTATACGAGCAGTACTTC. It codes for CASSSFNSSGSLYEQYF.